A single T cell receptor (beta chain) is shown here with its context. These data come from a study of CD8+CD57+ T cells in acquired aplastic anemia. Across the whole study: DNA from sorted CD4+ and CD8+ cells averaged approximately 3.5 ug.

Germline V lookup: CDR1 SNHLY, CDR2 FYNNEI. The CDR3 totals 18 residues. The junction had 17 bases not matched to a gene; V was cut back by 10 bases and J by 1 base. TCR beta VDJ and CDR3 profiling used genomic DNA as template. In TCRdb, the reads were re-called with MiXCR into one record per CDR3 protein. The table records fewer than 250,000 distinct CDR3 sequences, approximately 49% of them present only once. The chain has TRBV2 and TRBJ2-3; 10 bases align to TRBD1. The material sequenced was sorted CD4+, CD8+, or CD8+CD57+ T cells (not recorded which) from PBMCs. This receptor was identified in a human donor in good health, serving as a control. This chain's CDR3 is CANAEGQGRGKGTDTQYF. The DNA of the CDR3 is TGTGCCAACGCCGAGGGACAGGGGAGGGGTAAGGGCACAGATACGCAGTATTTT.